This T cell receptor (beta chain) was identified in a study of T cell responses to AZD1222 COVID-19 vaccine. For the study at large: Second-dose recipients at about 4 or about 12 weeks were treated as one pooled group. Study-level findings and limits: Scientists sampled the repertoires only once the peak T cell response had passed.

Worth noting for this clone: The antigen remains undetermined.

The repertoire was sequenced with immunoSEQ multiplex PCR; TCRdb's copy has only in-frame clones and lacks some. The sample has 150,000 to 200,000 clones; roughly 93% are singletons. The sequence derives from an adult in good health. This specimen was peripheral blood, taken on day 0 of AZD1222 vaccination.

CDR3 sequence reads: CASVNLRGSNSPLHF. In DNA, the CDR3 is TGTGCCAGCGTAAACTTAAGGGGTAGTAATTCACCCCTCCACTTT. The V and J genes are TRBV27 and TRBJ1-6; D may be TRBD1 (5 bases). The V end was cut by 8 bases, the J end by 6 bases, with 17 bases between. The CDR3 is 15 amino acids. Per the germline V gene, CDR1 is MNHEY and CDR2 is SMNVEV (reference sequence).